This record concerns one T cell receptor (beta chain) sequence. Antigen specificity is unknown. The sample is drawn from a study of shared clonotypes between healthy human individuals. Study findings and constraints: Naive subsets usually exceeded memory subsets in estimated richness. The small donor group covered limited genetic and exposure diversity.

Germline V gives CDR1 LGHNT, CDR2 FRNRAP. V dropped 1 base and J dropped 1 base, with 7 bases sitting between them. The CDR3 has 14 amino acids. Both subsets, CD45RA+ naive and CD45RA-negative memory, were split from the CD4+ cells. Only in-frame clones appear in the TCRdb table, and some are missing; sequencing was by immunoSEQ multiplex PCR. The table has roughly 1.4 million clones, 98% to 99% seen once; the top ten hold around 0.33%. The clonotype was recovered from a man aged 25 to 45 in good health. Sequencing was performed on naive CD4+ T cells sorted from blood. As for subset: CD45RA+ positively selected. The chain joins TRBV12-5 to TRBJ2-5; no reliable D call. The CDR3 sequence is CASGLGGTQETQYF. CDR3 coding DNA: TGTGCTAGTGGTTTGGGGGGTACCCAAGAGACCCAGTACTTC.